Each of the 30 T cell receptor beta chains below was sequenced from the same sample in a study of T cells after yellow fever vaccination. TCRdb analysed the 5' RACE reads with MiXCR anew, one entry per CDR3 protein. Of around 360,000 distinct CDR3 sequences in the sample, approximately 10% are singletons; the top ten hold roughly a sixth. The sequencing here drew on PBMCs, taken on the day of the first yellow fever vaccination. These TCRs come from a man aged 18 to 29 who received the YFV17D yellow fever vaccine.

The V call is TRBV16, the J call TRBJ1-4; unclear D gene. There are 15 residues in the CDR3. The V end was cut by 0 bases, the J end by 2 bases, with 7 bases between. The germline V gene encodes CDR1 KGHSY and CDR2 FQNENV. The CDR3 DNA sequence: TGTGCCAGCAGCCAATCGAGGTCCACTAATGAAAAACTGTTTTTT. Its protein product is CASSQSRSTNEKLFF.

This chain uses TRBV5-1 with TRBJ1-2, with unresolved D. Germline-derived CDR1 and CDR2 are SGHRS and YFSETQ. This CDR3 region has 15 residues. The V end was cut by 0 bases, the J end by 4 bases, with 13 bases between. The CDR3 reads CASSLGHGQTYGYTF. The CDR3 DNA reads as TGCGCCAGCAGCTTGGGGCACGGGCAGACCTATGGCTACACCTTC. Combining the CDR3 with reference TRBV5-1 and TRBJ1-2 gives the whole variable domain KAGVTQTPRYLIKTRGQQVTLSCSPISGHRSVSWYQQTPGQGLQFLFEYFSETQRNKGNFPGRFSGRQFSNSRSEMNVSTLELGDSALYLCASSLGHGQTYGYTFGSGTRLTVV.

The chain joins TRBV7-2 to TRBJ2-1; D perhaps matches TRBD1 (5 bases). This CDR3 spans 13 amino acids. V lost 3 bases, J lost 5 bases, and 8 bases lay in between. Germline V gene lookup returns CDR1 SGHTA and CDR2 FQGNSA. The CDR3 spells CASSFNRNNEQFF. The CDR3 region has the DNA TGTGCCAGCAGCTTCAACAGGAACAATGAGCAGTTCTTC.

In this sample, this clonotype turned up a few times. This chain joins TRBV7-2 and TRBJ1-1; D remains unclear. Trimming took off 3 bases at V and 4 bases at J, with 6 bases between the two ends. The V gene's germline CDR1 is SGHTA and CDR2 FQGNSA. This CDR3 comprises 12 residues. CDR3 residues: CASSFGFTEAFF. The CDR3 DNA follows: TGTGCCAGCAGCTTCGGGTTCACTGAAGCTTTCTTT.

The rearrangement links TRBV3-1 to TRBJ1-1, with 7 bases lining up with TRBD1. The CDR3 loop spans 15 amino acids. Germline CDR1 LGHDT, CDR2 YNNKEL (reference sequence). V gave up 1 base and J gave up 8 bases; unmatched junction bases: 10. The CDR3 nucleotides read TGTGCCAGCAGCCAAGTGAAGACAGGGACGAGGGAAGCTTTCTTT. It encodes CASSQVKTGTREAFF. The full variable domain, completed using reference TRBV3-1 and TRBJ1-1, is DTAVSQTPKYLVTQMGNDKSIKCEQNLGHDTMYWYKQDSKKFLKIMFSYNNKELIINETVPNRFSPKSPDKAHLNLHINSLELGDSAVYFCASSQVKTGTREAFFGQGTRLTVV.

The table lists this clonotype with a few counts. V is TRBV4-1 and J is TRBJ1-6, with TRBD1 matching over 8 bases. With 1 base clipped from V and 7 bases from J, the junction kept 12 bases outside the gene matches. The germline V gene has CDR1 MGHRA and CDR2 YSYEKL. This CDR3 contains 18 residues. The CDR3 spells CASSQVHPRDRTNSPLHF. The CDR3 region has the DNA TGCGCCAGCAGCCAAGTTCACCCTCGGGACAGGACCAATTCACCCCTCCACTTT.

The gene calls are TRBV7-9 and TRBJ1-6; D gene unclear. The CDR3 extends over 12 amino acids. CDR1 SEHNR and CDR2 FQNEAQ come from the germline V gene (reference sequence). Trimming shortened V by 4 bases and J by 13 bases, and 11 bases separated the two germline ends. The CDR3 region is CASSSGLGPLHF. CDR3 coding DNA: TGTGCCAGCAGCTCTGGTTTGGGGCCCCTCCACTTT.

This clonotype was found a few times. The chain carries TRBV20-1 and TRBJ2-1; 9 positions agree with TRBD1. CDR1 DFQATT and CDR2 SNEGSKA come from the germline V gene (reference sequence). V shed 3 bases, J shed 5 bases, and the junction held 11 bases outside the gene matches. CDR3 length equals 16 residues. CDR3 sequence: CSASVLTGGEDNEQFF. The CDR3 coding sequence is TGCAGTGCTAGCGTACTGACAGGGGGAGAAGACAATGAGCAGTTCTTC.

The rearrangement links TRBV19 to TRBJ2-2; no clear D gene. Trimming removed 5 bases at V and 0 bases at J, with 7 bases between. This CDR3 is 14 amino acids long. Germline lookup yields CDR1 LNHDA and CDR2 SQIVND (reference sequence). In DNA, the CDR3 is TGTGCCAGTAGTGGGCAGGCGAACACCGGGGAGCTGTTTTTT. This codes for CASSGQANTGELFF.

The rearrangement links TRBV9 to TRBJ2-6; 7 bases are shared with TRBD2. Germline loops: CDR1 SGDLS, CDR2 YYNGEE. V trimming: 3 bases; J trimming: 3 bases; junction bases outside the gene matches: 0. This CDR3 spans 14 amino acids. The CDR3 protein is CASSGGGGANVLTF. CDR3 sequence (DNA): TGTGCCAGCAGCGGCGGGGGTGGGGCCAACGTCCTGACTTTC.

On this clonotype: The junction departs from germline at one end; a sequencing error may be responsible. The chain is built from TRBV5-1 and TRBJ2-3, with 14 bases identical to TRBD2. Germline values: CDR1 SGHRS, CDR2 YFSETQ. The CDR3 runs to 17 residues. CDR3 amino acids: CASRLGLAGASTDTQYF. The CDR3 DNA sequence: TGCGCCAGCAGGTTGGGACTAGCGGGGGCGAGCACAGATACGCAGTATTTT.

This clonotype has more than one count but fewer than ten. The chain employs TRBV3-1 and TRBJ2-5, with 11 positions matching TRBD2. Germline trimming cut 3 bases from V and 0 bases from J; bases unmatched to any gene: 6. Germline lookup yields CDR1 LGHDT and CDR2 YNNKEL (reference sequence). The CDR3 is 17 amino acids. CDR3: CASSHGLAGSYQETQYF. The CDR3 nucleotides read TGTGCCAGCAGCCATGGACTAGCGGGTTCGTACCAAGAGACCCAGTACTTC.

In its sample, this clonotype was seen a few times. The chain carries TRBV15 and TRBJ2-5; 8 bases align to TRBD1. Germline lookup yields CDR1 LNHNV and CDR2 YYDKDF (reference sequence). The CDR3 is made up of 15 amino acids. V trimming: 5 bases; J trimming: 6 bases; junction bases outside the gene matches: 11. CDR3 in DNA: TGTGCCACCAGCGTCTTACAGGGGGGCGCAAAGACCCAGTACTTC. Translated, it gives CATSVLQGGAKTQYF.

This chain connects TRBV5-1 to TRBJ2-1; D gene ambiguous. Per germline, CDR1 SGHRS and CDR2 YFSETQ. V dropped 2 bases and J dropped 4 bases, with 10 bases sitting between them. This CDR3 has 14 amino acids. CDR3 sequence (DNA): TGCGCCAGCAGCTTCGGCCAAGTGTACAATGAGCAGTTCTTC. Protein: CASSFGQVYNEQFF.

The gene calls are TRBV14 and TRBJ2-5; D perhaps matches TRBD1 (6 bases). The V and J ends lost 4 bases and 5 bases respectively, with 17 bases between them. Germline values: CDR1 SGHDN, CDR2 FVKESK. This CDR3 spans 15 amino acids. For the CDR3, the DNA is TGTGCCAGCAGCCCTTTAACAGGGAACAGCGAGACCCAGTACTTC. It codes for CASSPLTGNSETQYF.

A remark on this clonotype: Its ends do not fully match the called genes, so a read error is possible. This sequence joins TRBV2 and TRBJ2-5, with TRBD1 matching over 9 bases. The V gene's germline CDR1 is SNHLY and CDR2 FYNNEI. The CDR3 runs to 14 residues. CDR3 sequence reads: CASNEQGADGTQYF. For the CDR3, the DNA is TGTGCCAGCAATGAACAGGGGGCCGATGGGACCCAGTACTTC.

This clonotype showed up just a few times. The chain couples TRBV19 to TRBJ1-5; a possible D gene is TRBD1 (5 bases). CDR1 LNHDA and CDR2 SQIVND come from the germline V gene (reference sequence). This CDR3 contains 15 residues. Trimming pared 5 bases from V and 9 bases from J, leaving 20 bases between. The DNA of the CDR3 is TGTGCCAGTAGTGCCTCCGGGACGGAGCGATGGCCCCAGCATTTT. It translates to CASSASGTERWPQHF.

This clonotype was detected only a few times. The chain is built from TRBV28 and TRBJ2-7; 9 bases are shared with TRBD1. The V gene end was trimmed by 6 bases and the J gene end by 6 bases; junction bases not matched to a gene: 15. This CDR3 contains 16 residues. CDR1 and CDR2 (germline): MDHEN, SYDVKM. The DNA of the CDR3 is TGTGCCAGCAGCCCGACCCGACAGGGGGGATTTTTCGAGCAGTACGTC. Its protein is CASSPTRQGGFFEQYV.

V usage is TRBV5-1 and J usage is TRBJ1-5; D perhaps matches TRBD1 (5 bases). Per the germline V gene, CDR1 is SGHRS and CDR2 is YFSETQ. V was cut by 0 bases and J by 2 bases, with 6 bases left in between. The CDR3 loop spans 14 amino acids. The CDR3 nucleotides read TGCGCCAGCAGCTTGGGACAGCGCAATCAGCCCCAGCATTTT. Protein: CASSLGQRNQPQHF.

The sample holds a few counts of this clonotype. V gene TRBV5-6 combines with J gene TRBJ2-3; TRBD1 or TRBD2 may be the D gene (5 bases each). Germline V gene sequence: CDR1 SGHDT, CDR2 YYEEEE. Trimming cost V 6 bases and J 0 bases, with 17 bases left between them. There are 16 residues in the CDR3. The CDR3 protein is CASKTAGTFSTDTQYF. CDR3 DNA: TGTGCCAGCAAGACTGCCGGGACCTTTAGCACAGATACGCAGTATTTT.

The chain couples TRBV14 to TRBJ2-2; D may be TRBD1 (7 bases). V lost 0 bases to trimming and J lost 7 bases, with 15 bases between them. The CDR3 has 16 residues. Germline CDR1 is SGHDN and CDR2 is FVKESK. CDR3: CASSQDGTAGSGELFF. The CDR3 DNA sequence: TGTGCCAGCAGCCAAGACGGGACAGCCGGGAGCGGGGAGCTGTTTTTT. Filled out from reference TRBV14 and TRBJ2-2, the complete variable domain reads EAGVTQFPSHSVIEKGQTVTLRCDPISGHDNLYWYRRVMGKEIKFLLHFVKESKQDESGMPNNRFLAERTGGTYSTLKVQPAELEDSGVYFCASSQDGTAGSGELFFGEGSRLTVL.

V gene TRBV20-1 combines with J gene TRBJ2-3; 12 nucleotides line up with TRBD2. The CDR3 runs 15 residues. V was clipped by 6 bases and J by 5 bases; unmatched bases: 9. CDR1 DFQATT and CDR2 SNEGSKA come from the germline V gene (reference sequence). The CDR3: CSANRLAGVKDTQYF. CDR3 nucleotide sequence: TGCAGTGCCAACCGACTAGCGGGGGTCAAAGATACGCAGTATTTT.

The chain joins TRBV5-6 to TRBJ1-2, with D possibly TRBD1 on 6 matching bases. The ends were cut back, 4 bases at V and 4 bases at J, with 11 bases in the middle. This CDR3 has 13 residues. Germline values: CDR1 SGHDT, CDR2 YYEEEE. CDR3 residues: CASSKGQLYGYTF. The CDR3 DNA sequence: TGTGCCAGCAGCAAAGGACAGCTCTATGGCTACACCTTC.

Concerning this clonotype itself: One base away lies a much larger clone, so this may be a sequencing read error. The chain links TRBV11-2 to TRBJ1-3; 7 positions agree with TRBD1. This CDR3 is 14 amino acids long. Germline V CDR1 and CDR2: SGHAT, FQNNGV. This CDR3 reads CASTPDRVGNTIHF. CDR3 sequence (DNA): TGTGCCAGCACCCCAGACAGGGTTGGAAACACCATACATTTT. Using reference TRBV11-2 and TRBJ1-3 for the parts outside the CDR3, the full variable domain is EAGVAQSPRYKIIEKRQSVAFWCNPISGHATLYWYQQILGQGPKLLIQFQNNGVVDDSQLPKDRFSAERLKGVDSTLKIQPAKLEDSAVYLCASTPDRVGNTIHFGEGSWLTVV.

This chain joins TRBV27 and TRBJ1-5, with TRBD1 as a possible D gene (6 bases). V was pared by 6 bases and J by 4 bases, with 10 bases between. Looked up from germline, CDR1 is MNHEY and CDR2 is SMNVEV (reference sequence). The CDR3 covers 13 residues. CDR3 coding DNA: TGTGCCAGCAGGGGGGCACGGAATCAGCCCCAGCATTTT. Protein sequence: CASRGARNQPQHF.

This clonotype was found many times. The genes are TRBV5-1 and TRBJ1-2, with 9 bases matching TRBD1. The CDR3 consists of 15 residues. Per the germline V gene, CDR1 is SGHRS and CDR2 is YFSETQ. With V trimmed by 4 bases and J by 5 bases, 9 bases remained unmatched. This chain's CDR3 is CASSPGQGVTYGYTF. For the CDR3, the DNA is TGCGCCAGCAGCCCGGGACAGGGAGTGACGTATGGCTACACCTTC. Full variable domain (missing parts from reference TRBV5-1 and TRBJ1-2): KAGVTQTPRYLIKTRGQQVTLSCSPISGHRSVSWYQQTPGQGLQFLFEYFSETQRNKGNFPGRFSGRQFSNSRSEMNVSTLELGDSALYLCASSPGQGVTYGYTFGSGTRLTVV.

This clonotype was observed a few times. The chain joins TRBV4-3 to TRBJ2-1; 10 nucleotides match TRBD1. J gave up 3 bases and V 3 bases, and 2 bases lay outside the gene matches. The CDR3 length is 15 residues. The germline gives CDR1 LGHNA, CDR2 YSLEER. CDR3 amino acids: CASSQDRGVYNEQFF. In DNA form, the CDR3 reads TGCGCCAGCAGCCAGGACAGGGGGGTCTACAATGAGCAGTTCTTC.

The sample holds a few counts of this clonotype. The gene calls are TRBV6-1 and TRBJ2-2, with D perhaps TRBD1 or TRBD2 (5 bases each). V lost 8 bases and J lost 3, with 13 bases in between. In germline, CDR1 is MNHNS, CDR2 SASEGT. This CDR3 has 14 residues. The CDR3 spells CASSSRGDTGELFF. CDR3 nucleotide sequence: TGTGCCAGCTCCTCCAGAGGGGACACCGGGGAGCTGTTTTTT.

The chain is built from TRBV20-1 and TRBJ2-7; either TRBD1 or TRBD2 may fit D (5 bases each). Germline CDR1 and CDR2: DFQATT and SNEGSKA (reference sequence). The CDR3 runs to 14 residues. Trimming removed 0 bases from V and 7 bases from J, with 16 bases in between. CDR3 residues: CSARDGTGPGEQYV. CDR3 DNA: TGCAGTGCTAGAGATGGAACAGGCCCGGGAGAGCAGTACGTC.

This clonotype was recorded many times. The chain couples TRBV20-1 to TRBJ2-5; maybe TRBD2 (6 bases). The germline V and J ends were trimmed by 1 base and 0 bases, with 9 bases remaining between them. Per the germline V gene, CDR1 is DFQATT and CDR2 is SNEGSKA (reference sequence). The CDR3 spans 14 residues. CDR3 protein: CSARGGLDQETQYF. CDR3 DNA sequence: TGCAGTGCTAGAGGGGGACTCGACCAAGAGACCCAGTACTTC.